This T cell receptor (beta chain) was found in a study of blood T cell repertoires in COVID-19. The germline V and J ends were trimmed by 1 base and 0 bases, with 3 bases remaining between them. CDR1 is SGHTA, CDR2 FQGNSA, per germline. The CDR3 loop spans 13 amino acids. As originally analysed: Estimation of nucleated cell counts was performed using reference gene primer amplification. Generated by immunoSEQ multiplex PCR, the TCRdb table keeps only in-frame clones and is missing some. The V and J calls and clone size are taken from that table; D and trimming were inferred from the DNA. The sample shows approximately 160,000 clones, 70% to 90% of them seen only once.

The chain joins TRBV7-2 to TRBJ1-2; D is uncertain. The sample taken for sequencing was peripheral blood. This receptor was obtained from a man in his 60s who had recovered from COVID-19. The CDR3 reads CASSLVTNYGYTF. DNA of the CDR3: TGTGCCAGCAGCTTAGTCACTAACTATGGCTACACCTTC. Together with reference TRBV7-2 and TRBJ1-2, the CDR3 gives the full variable domain: GAGVSQSPSNKVTEKGKDVELRCDPISGHTALYWYRQSLGQGLEFLIYFQGNSAPDKSGLPSDRFSAERTGGSVSTLTIQRTQQEDSAVYLCASSLVTNYGYTFGSGTRLTVV.